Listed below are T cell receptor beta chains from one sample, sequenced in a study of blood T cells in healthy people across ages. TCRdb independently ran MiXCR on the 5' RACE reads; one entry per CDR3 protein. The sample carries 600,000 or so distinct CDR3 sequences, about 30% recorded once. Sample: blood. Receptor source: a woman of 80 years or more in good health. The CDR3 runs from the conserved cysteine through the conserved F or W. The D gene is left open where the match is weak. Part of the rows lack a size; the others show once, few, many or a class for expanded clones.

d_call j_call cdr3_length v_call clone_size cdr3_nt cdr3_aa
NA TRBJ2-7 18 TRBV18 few TGTGCCAGCTCAGGCCCCGGGACATCAGGGGCCCATGCCTACGAGCAGTACTTC CASSGPGTSGAHAYEQYF
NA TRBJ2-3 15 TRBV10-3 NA TGTGCCATCAGTGATCAAGGACGTGTTCCAGATACGCAGTATTTT CAISDQGRVPDTQYF
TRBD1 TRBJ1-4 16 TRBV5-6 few TGTGCCAGCAGCTACATCACCGGGACAGGGGATGAAAAACTGTTTTTT CASSYITGTGDEKLFF
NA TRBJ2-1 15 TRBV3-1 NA TGTGCCAGCAGCGCATCATGGGGGTCCTACAATGAGCAGTTCTTC CASSASWGSYNEQFF
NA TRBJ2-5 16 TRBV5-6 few TGTGCCAGCAGCTTGAGTACGGGCAGGGCGGTCGAGACCCAGTACTTC CASSLSTGRAVETQYF
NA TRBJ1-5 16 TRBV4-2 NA TGTGCCAGCAGCCAAGGCGGGCAGGGAAGGAATCAGCCCCAGCATTTT CASSQGGQGRNQPQHF
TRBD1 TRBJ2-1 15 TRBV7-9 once TGTGCCAGCAGCGAAGGGACAGGGAATTCCAATGAGCAGTTCTTC CASSEGTGNSNEQFF
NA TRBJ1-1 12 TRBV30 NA TGTGCCTACGTATGGATGAACACTGAAGCTTTCTTT CAYVWMNTEAFF
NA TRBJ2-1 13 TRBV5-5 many TGTGCCAGCAGCTTGGTTCTGGACAATGAGCAGTTCTTC CASSLVLDNEQFF
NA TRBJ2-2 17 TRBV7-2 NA TGTGCCAGCAGCTACGGGGGTGCAGGTACCATCGCCGGGGAGCTGTTTTTT CASSYGGAGTIAGELFF
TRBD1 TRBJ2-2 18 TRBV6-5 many TGTGCCAGCAGCCGAACCGGGACAGGGGGTTTGAACACCGGGGAGCTGTTTTTT CASSRTGTGGLNTGELFF
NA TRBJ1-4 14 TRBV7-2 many TGTGCCAGCAGCTTGGCCGGAACTAATGAAAAACTGTTTTTT CASSLAGTNEKLFF
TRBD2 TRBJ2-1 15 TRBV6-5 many TGTGCCGCTGGGCGGGGGGTGTTTAGGAACAATGAGCAGTTCTTC CAAGRGVFRNNEQFF
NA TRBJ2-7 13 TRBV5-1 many TGCGCCAGCAGCGGACAAGGGACGGGCGAGCAGTACTTC CASSGQGTGEQYF
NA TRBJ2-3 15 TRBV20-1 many TGCAGTGCTAGACCCTTAGCGGACTCCCTTGATACGCAGTATTTT CSARPLADSLDTQYF
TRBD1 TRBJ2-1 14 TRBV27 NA TGTGCCAGCAGTTGGGGACAGCCGAGAGATGAGCAGTTCTTC CASSWGQPRDEQFF
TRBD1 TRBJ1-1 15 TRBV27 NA TGTGCCAGCAGTTTTCGACAGGGGGTCGGCACTGAAGCTTTCTTT CASSFRQGVGTEAFF
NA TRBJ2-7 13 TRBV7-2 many TGTGCCAGCAGCTTGAACGACGGCTACGAGCAGTACTTC CASSLNDGYEQYF
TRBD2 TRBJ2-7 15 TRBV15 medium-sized TGTGCCACCAGCAGAGACGGCGGGGGGGTTTACGAGCAGTACTTC CATSRDGGGVYEQYF
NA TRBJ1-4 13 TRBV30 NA TGTGCCTGGAGTAGGCAGGCTAATGAAAAACTGTTTTTT CAWSRQANEKLFF
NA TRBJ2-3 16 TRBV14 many TGTGCCAGCAGCGTCCGACTTGGGATTAGCACAGATACGCAGTATTTT CASSVRLGISTDTQYF
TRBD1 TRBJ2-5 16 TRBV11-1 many TGTGCCAGCAGCTCCAGACAGGGGATCCGGTATGATGACCAGTACTTC CASSSRQGIRYDDQYF
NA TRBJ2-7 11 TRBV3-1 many TGCGCCAGCAGCCAAGGGTACGAGCAGTACTTC CASSQGYEQYF
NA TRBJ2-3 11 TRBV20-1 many TGCAGTGGTGAAAGCACAGATACGCAGTATTTT CSGESTDTQYF
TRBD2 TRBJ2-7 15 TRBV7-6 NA TGTGCCCGCAGCTCGCAAGCGAGCGGGGCCTACGAGCAGTACTTC CARSSQASGAYEQYF
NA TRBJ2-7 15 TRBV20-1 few TGCAGTGCTGACCACAGCTATAGGAGCTCCTACGAGCAGTACTTC CSADHSYRSSYEQYF